These 18 T cell receptor beta chains share one sample of origin, sequenced in a study of T cell therapy after organ transplantation. Their antigens are not known. Sequenced by immunoSEQ multiplex PCR; TCRdb stores in-frame clones only, minus some. The sample contains about 48,000 clones, approximately 94% of which appear only once. This specimen was CD8+ T cells from blood, taken before autologous CMV-specific T cell therapy. These receptors all come from a human patient who had received a solid organ transplant and had CMV disease.

This chain connects TRBV19 to TRBJ2-3; 11 nucleotides line up with TRBD2. Germline CDR1 and CDR2: LNHDA and SQIVND (reference sequence). This CDR3 spans 15 amino acids. With V trimmed by 6 bases and J by 2 bases, 4 bases remained unmatched. The CDR3 nucleotides are TGTGCCAGTAGCCCGACTAGCGGGAACACAGATACGCAGTATTTT. Amino acid sequence: CASSPTSGNTDTQYF.

The chain combines TRBV5-6 with TRBJ2-5, with no clear D. The V and J ends lost 9 bases and 3 bases respectively, with 15 bases between them. CDR3 length: 13 residues. CDR1 SGHDT and CDR2 YYEEEE come from the germline V gene. Written as DNA, the CDR3 is TGTGCCACCACATGTCGGCAGGAAGAGACCCAGTACTTC. Translated: CATTCRQEETQYF.

V usage is TRBV11-2 and J usage is TRBJ1-1; a possible D gene is TRBD1 (6 bases). Trimming removed 0 bases at V and 3 bases at J, with 14 bases between. This CDR3 comprises 16 residues. Germline V gives CDR1 SGHAT, CDR2 FQNNGV. The CDR3 coding sequence is TGTGCCAGCAGCTTAGAGTGGGGGGCGGGGTACACTGAAGCTTTCTTT. Translating gives CASSLEWGAGYTEAFF.

V usage is TRBV5-6 and J usage is TRBJ2-3, with a possible D match to TRBD1 (6 bases). CDR3 size: 15 residues. Between the trimmed V and J ends, which lost 3 bases and 5 bases, there was a span of 16 bases. Germline assignment: CDR1 SGHDT and CDR2 YYEEEE. The CDR3 sequence is CASSSEGDWLDTQYF. CDR3 nucleotide sequence: TGTGCCAGCAGCTCAGAGGGGGATTGGTTAGATACGCAGTATTTT. Filled out from reference TRBV5-6 and TRBJ2-3, the complete variable domain reads DAGVTQSPTHLIKTRGQQVTLRCSPKSGHDTVSWYQQALGQGPQFIFQYYEEEERQRGNFPDRFSGHQFPNYSSELNVNALLLGDSALYLCASSSEGDWLDTQYFGPGTRLTVL.

The chain carries TRBV25-1 and TRBJ2-5, with TRBD2 matching over 9 bases. CDR1 is MGHDK, CDR2 SYGVNS, per germline. There are 16 residues in the CDR3. Trimming removed 2 bases from V and 4 bases from J; junction bases left unmatched: 8. The CDR3 DNA follows: TGTGCCAGCAGTGAACTTCTAGCGGGATTATCAGAGACCCAGTACTTC. Protein product: CASSELLAGLSETQYF.

This chain uses TRBV14 with TRBJ2-2; D gene ambiguous. The germline V gene has CDR1 SGHDN and CDR2 FVKESK. CDR3 length: 17 amino acids. V was pared by 2 bases and J by 4 bases, with 17 bases between. The CDR3 DNA reads TGTGCCAGCAGCCAACCTTCCTGGGGTTCGGGCACCGGGGAGCTGTTTTTT. Its protein is CASSQPSWGSGTGELFF.

This chain links TRBV5-6 with TRBJ2-3, with 11 bases lining up with TRBD2. V shed 0 bases and J 2 bases; nucleotides not matched to a gene: 2. This CDR3 region has 16 residues. Per the germline V gene, CDR1 is SGHDT and CDR2 is YYEEEE. The CDR3 protein is CASSLGLAGLTDTQYF. The CDR3 coding sequence is TGTGCCAGCAGCTTGGGACTAGCGGGGCTCACAGATACGCAGTATTTT.

This chain joins TRBV5-8 and TRBJ2-2, with D perhaps assigned TRBD1 or TRBD2 (5 bases each). The length of the CDR3 is 16 residues. Germline values: CDR1 SGHTS, CDR2 YDEGEE. V lost 1 base and J 6 bases, leaving 16 bases between the germline ends. CDR3 nucleotide sequence: TGTGCCAGCAGCTTGTGGGACCCCGTTCAGGCCGGGGAGCTGTTTTTT. Translated, it gives CASSLWDPVQAGELFF. The entire variable domain, with the rest obtained from reference TRBV5-8 and TRBJ2-2, is as follows: EAGVTQSPTHLIKTRGQQATLRCSPISGHTSVYWYQQALGLGLQFLLWYDEGEERNRGNFPPRFSGRQFPNYSSELNVNALELEDSALYLCASSLWDPVQAGELFFGEGSRLTVL.

This chain uses TRBV19 with TRBJ2-1, with 7 bases matching TRBD2. Germline-derived CDR1 and CDR2 are LNHDA and SQIVND (reference sequence). The CDR3 loop spans 17 amino acids. Trimming cost V 3 bases and J 4 bases; bases outside gene matches: 12. The CDR3 here is CASSMAGAGSLYNEQFF. CDR3 bases: TGTGCCAGTAGTATGGCGGGAGCGGGGTCTCTTTACAATGAGCAGTTCTTC.

The V call is TRBV29-1, the J call TRBJ2-5; D is undetermined. The CDR3 covers 13 residues. The V end was cut by 3 bases, the J end by 0 bases, with 8 bases between. The germline V gene encodes CDR1 SQVTM and CDR2 ANQGSEA. The CDR3: CSVDATNQETQYF. As DNA, the CDR3 is TGCAGCGTTGATGCAACAAACCAAGAGACCCAGTACTTC.

This clone was detected only once. This chain connects TRBV11-2 to TRBJ1-3, with unresolved D. V lost 5 bases and J lost 0, with 5 bases in between. Germline CDR1 is SGHAT and CDR2 is FQNNGV. CDR3 length: 13 amino acids. In nucleotides, the CDR3 is TGTGCCAGCAGCCAATACTCTGGAAACACCATATATTTT. Its protein is CASSQYSGNTIYF.

The chain recombines TRBV27 with TRBJ1-2, with a possible D match to TRBD1 (6 bases). Trimming shortened V by 0 bases and J by 0 bases, and 8 bases separated the two germline ends. The CDR3 is 15 residues long. Germline V gives CDR1 MNHEY, CDR2 SMNVEV (reference sequence). The CDR3 nucleotides are TGTGCCAGCAGTTTATCGAGGACAGCTAACTATGGCTACACCTTC. Protein: CASSLSRTANYGYTF.

The genes are TRBV4-2 and TRBJ1-1; D possibly corresponds to TRBD1 (6 bases). Germline V CDR1 and CDR2: LGHNA, YNFKEQ. The V end lost 1 base, the J end lost 1 base, and 22 bases lay between the germline ends. The CDR3 loop spans 19 amino acids. The DNA for the CDR3 is TGTGCCAGCAGCCAAGTTCCCAGGCAGGGGCGAAGATCGAACACTGAAGCTTTCTTT. Its translation is CASSQVPRQGRRSNTEAFF.

The rearrangement joins TRBV2 to TRBJ1-3; the match to TRBD1 covers 7 bases. Germline V CDR1 and CDR2: SNHLY, FYNNEI. The CDR3 is made up of 16 amino acids. Trimming removed 6 bases from V and 2 bases from J; junction bases left unmatched: 10. The CDR3 loop is CASSPTGSLPGNTIYF. CDR3 coding DNA: TGTGCCAGCAGCCCGACAGGGTCTTTGCCTGGAAACACCATATATTTT.

This chain uses TRBV29-1 with TRBJ2-4; D unclear. Germline V CDR1 and CDR2: SQVTM, ANQGSEA. The CDR3 covers 11 residues. The V gene lost 6 bases and the J gene lost 12 bases, with 15 bases spanning the gap. CDR3 amino acids: CSVNERRDQYF. CDR3 nucleotide sequence: TGCAGCGTAAATGAAAGACGTGATCAGTACTTC. Drawing the rest from reference TRBV29-1 and TRBJ2-4, the complete variable domain is SAVISQKPSRDICQRGTSLTIQCQVDSQVTMMFWYRQQPGQSLTLIATANQGSEATYESGFVIDKFPISRPNLTFSTLTVSNMSPEDSSIYLCSVNERRDQYFGAGTRLSVL.

About this clone: Other nucleotide sequences from this sample produce the same CDR3. The chain employs TRBV15 and TRBJ1-1; D gene unclear. The CDR3 loop spans 14 amino acids. V gave up 8 bases and J gave up 0 bases, with 13 bases separating them. Germline assignment: CDR1 LNHNV and CDR2 YYDKDF (reference sequence). The CDR3 DNA follows: TGTGCCACCGACCACAATCGGATGAACACTGAAGCTTTCTTT. Protein product: CATDHNRMNTEAFF.

V is TRBV10-1 and J is TRBJ1-1; TRBD1 matches at 8 bases. This CDR3 contains 13 residues. Germline loops: CDR1 WNHNN, CDR2 SYGVQD (reference sequence). Trimming at V came to 9 bases and at J to 4 bases, leaving 7 bases not matched to a gene. The CDR3 loop reads CASTGQGSTEAFF. CDR3 nucleotides: TGCGCCAGTACCGGACAGGGATCCACTGAAGCTTTCTTT.

The genes are TRBV6-5 and TRBJ2-7; no firm D call. The CDR3 covers 13 residues. The germline V gene has CDR1 MNHEY and CDR2 SVGAGI. V was pared by 2 bases and J by 1 base, with 6 bases between. The CDR3 nucleotides are TGTGCCAGCAGTTACGCTGATTCCTACGAGCAGTACTTC. Protein sequence: CASSYADSYEQYF.